This T cell receptor (beta chain) was recovered during a study of sequential checkpoint blockade in melanoma. The treatment is: randomized to nivolumab then ipilimumab (arm A) or the reverse (arm B). Clones were read by immunoSEQ multiplex PCR, and TCRdb kept only the in-frame ones, dropping some. This table has around 39,000 clones, about four fifths appearing once. CDR3 length equals 16 residues. The V segment lost 2 bases and the J segment 2 bases; nucleotides outside the gene matches: 6. Germline CDR1 MGHRA, CDR2 YSYEKL. The TCR was taken from a human donor with melanoma. This chain connects TRBV4-1 to TRBJ1-5; 7 bases are shared with TRBD1. The sequences come from CD8+ T cells sorted from blood (inferred from file names), collected from a patient given nivolumab and ipilimumab in sequence. CDR3 sequence: CASSQTRQGGNQPQHF. CDR3 in DNA: TGCGCCAGCAGCCAAACCAGACAGGGAGGCAATCAGCCCCAGCATTTT.